This TCR beta chain was observed in a study of regulatory T cells in long-lasting Graves disease. The V and J ends lost 6 bases and 7 bases respectively, with 19 bases between them. This CDR3 is 14 amino acids long. Germline values: CDR1 SNHLY, CDR2 FYNNEI. This clonotype came up many times. CDR3-region Arm-PCR and iRepertoire HTBI primers produced the TCR beta libraries. TCRdb processed the multiplex PCR reads anew with MiXCR; each CDR3 protein has one entry. The table has hundreds of thousands of distinct CDR3 sequences, 15% to 20% seen once. Time point indicated: newly diagnosed GD, antithyroid drugs for less than 3 months. RNA from PBMCs was the source of the TCR library. Diagnosing Graves' disease relied on the American Thyroid Association guidelines. All patients originated from an endocrinology department located in Xi'an, China. The same data also contributed to another study, on T cells in Graves' hyperthyroidism and ophthalmopathy. Turning to that study: Researchers found most expanded thyroid clonotypes above 0.001 in blood as well.

The origin of this receptor is a woman aged 35-65 years with Graves disease. This chain connects TRBV2 to TRBJ2-7; D is possibly TRBD1 (8 bases). The material was peripheral blood mononuclear cells (PBMCs), obtained at new diagnosis, from a patient treated with antithyroid drugs. The CDR3: CASSDGNRGGEQYF. CDR3 nucleotides: TGTGCCAGCAGCGACGGGAACAGGGGGGGTGAGCAGTACTTC.